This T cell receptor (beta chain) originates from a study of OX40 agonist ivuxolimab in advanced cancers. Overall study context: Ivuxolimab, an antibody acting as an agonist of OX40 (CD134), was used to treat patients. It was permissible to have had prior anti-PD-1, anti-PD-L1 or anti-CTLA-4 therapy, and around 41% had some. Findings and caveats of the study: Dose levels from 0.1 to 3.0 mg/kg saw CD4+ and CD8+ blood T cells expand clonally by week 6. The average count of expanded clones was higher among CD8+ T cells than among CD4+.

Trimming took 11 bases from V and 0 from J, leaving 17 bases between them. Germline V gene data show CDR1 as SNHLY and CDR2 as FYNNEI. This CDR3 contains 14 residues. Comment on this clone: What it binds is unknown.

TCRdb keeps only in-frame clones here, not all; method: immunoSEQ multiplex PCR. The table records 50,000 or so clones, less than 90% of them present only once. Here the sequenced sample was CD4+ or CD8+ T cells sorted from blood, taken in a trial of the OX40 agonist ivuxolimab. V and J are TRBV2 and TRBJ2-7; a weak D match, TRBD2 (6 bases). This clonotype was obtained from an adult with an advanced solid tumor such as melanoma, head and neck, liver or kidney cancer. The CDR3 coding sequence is TGTGCCGGAGGGAGGTCGGGGAACTCCTACGAGCAGTACTTC. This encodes CAGGRSGNSYEQYF.